This TCR beta chain came from a study of CD8+CD57+ T cells in acquired aplastic anemia (dated by TCRdb to about 2018). Concerning the study at large: DNA extracted from sorted CD4+ and CD8+ cells had a mean of about 3.3 ug, with a range of roughly 0.2 to 27.4 ug. CD8+CD57+ expansion was defined as frequency above the mean frequency observed in healthy subjects.

This clonotype was recorded a few times. Its antigen target is currently unknown. Just one base apart from a much larger clone, this may be a read error. Flow cytometry had shown CD8+CD57+ cell expansion in the patients selected for sequencing. Every patient had a diagnosis of severe acquired aplastic anemia based on International Study of Aplastic Anemia and Agranulocytosis and Camitta criteria. At the time blood was sampled, none of the patients had received any therapy. In the study, sorted CD4+ and CD8+ blood T cells from patients with severe aplastic anemia and from healthy subjects underwent deep sequencing of TCR repertoires. Patients were enrolled under clinicaltrials.gov protocols 00001620, 01623167, 00001397, 00071045, 00081523 and 00961064 in the USA. Ficoll-Paque density gradient centrifugation was used to isolate peripheral blood mononuclear cells. CD4+ and CD8+ T cells were sorted by FACS or magnetic beads before DNA extraction.

Genomic DNA was used as template for profiling of TCR beta VDJ combinations and CDR3 sequences. TCR repertoire sequencing was run on an Illumina HiSeq 2000. The paper's data handling went like this. TRBV/TRBJ rearrangement plots, CDR3 size and DJ length profiles, and Simpson's diversity index were used to evaluate the repertoires. The immunodominant clone was defined as the most abundant DNA sequence in deep sequencing data. CDR3 amino acid sequences were screened for sharing across subjects and were compared with published repertoires and the VDJdb database. TCRdb's own reprocessing of the public reads used fastp at Q25 and MiXCR and kept productive beta chains. CDR3 protein duplicates are merged, each entry listing the most common genes and DNA. TCRdb's processing, not the authors', yielded these V and J calls. The sample table shows approximately 190,000 distinct CDR3 sequences, and under 55% are seen once. The ten largest clonotypes hold around 9.7% of the sample.

The paper's findings and limits, for the study overall: No significant difference in CD8+ Simpson's diversity was found between patients and healthy controls (P=0.060). Around 30 CD8+ CDR3 sequences were found in both patients and controls but appeared to be highly expressed in patients and within the immunodominant clones of the patients.

This sequence was found in a human donor with aplastic anemia. Input material: sorted CD4+, CD8+, or CD8+CD57+ T cells (not recorded which) from PBMCs.

The nucleotide sequence reads as follows: TGCGCCAGCAGCTCCTCCGGGGACAATGAGCAGTTCTTC. This codes for CASSSSGDNEQFF. The chain employs TRBV5-1 and TRBJ2-1; a tentative D call is TRBD2 (5 bases match). V was cut back by 3 bases and J by 5 bases, leaving a gap of 9 bases between them. From the germline V gene, CDR1 is SGHRS and CDR2 is YFSETQ. From cysteine to phenylalanine, the CDR3 is 13 amino acids long. The CDR3 DNA has 39 bases and is translated from base 1.